This T cell receptor (beta chain) was found in a study of Graves' ophthalmopathy and Graves' hyperthyroidism. In this sample, this clonotype turned up many times. Transcripts of RNA were the source for amplifying TCR beta CDR3 regions. First-round RT-PCR used HTBI primers; second-round multiplex PCR followed. TCRdb recomputed calls from the multiplex PCR reads with MiXCR, one row per CDR3 protein. The sample yields nearly 400,000 distinct CDR3 sequences, approximately 20% seen once. Sequencing was done on a sample of peripheral blood. The TCR was taken from a woman under 30 with Graves' ophthalmopathy.

The CDR3 nucleotides are TGTGCCAGTAGTGTACTAGCGGGAGAGACCCAGTACTTC. Translation: CASSVLAGETQYF. The V and J genes are TRBV19 and TRBJ2-5, with TRBD2 matching 9 bases. V trimming: 5 bases; J trimming: 4 bases; junction bases outside the gene matches: 2. The CDR3 has 13 residues. CDR1 LNHDA and CDR2 SQIVND come from the germline V gene (reference sequence).